These T cell receptor beta chains were read from a single sample in a study of blood T cell repertoires in COVID-19. Using immunoSEQ multiplex PCR, the repertoire was profiled, and TCRdb retains in-frame clones only, with some absent. There are about 24,000 clones in the sample; more than 75% occur only once, and around 4.6% lies in the top ten. The sequenced sample consisted of peripheral blood. These receptors came from a man aged 50 to 60 with active COVID-19. Both conserved end residues are part of each CDR3. Each record gives: J gene, clone size, D gene, V gene, CDR3 protein, CDR3 DNA. A D gene is named only where the DNA matches it firmly. Some rows have no size entry. The others give once, few or many, or a class for an expanded clone.

TRBJ2-7,once,-,TRBV30,CAWKEDTTYEQYF,TGTGCCTGGAAAGAGGACACAACCTACGAGCAGTACTTC
TRBJ2-3,-,TRBD1,TRBV7-9,CASSREGGRTDTQYF,TGTGCCAGCAGCCGAGAAGGGGGCCGCACAGATACGCAGTATTTT
TRBJ2-7,-,TRBD2,TRBV6-4,CASSDPTETSGRGEGEQYF,TGTGCCAGCAGTGACCCGACCGAGACTAGCGGGCGAGGAGAGGGCGAGCAGTACTTC
TRBJ1-2,-,TRBD1,TRBV6-5,CASSKTGDRGYTF,TGTGCCAGCAGCAAGACAGGGGATAGGGGCTACACCTTC
TRBJ2-7,-,-,TRBV12-3/TRBV12-4,CASSPRDKQYF,TGTGCCAGCAGTCCCCGGGACAAACAGTACTTC
TRBJ2-3,-,TRBD2,TRBV5-1,CASSSASGTSGADTQYF,TGCGCCAGCAGCTCGGCATCCGGGACTAGCGGGGCAGATACGCAGTATTTT
TRBJ2-1,-,-,TRBV15,CATGQLAPSLNEQFF,TGTGCCACAGGCCAGTTAGCGCCATCGCTGAATGAGCAGTTCTTC
TRBJ1-1,-,TRBD1,TRBV6-5,CASSLIGQVNTEAFF,TGTGCCAGCAGTTTGATCGGACAGGTGAACACTGAAGCTTTCTTT
TRBJ1-5,-,-,TRBV18,CASSPRQVGNQPQHF,TGTGCCAGCTCACCACGGCAGGTTGGCAATCAGCCCCAGCATTTT
TRBJ2-5,few,-,TRBV7-9,CASSLNRETQYF,TGTGCCAGCAGCTTAAATCGGGAGACCCAGTACTTC
TRBJ1-5,-,TRBD1,TRBV2,CASSANPGGPNQPQHF,TGTGCCAGCAGCGCTAATCCAGGGGGCCCCAATCAGCCCCAGCATTTT
TRBJ2-1,-,-,TRBV19,CASSIPSGEQFF,TGTGCCAGTAGTATCCCAAGCGGTGAGCAGTTCTTC
TRBJ2-4,-,TRBD1,TRBV15,CATSRVRPGQGMAIQYF,TGTGCCACCAGCAGAGTTAGACCAGGACAGGGAATGGCCATTCAGTACTTC
TRBJ2-1,-,-,TRBV7-2,CASSLYRVPGEQFF,TGTGCCAGCAGCCTATACAGGGTCCCAGGAGAGCAGTTCTTC
TRBJ1-1,-,-,TRBV5-1,CASSLDGNRPEAFF,TGCGCCAGCAGCTTGGACGGGAACCGCCCTGAAGCTTTCTTT
TRBJ1-5,once,TRBD1,TRBV25-1,CASRGQGDNQPQHF,TGTGCCAGCAGAGGACAGGGGGACAATCAGCCCCAGCATTTT
TRBJ2-5,-,-,TRBV6-2/TRBV6-3,CASSYYQGSETQYF,TGTGCCAGCAGTTACTACCAGGGTTCTGAGACCCAGTACTTC
TRBJ2-5,-,TRBD1,TRBV5-1,CASSLEWTGGRETQYF,TGCGCCAGCAGCTTGGAATGGACAGGGGGCCGGGAGACCCAGTACTTC
TRBJ2-5,-,-,TRBV19,CASSRGQETQYF,TGTGCCAGTAGCAGGGGCCAAGAGACCCAGTACTTC
TRBJ2-1,-,TRBD2,TRBV29-1,CSVDRRGVYNEQFF,TGCAGCGTTGATAGGCGGGGGGTGTACAATGAGCAGTTCTTC
TRBJ2-3,-,TRBD2,TRBV11-1,CASSSAGLATHTQYF,TGTGCCAGCAGCAGTGCGGGACTAGCGACTCATACGCAGTATTTT
TRBJ1-2,few,TRBD1,TRBV4-2,CASSQRQTGATTNYGYTF,TGTGCCAGCAGCCAAAGGCAAACAGGGGCGACTACCAACTATGGCTACACCTTC
TRBJ2-1,-,-,TRBV11-3,CASSPGAGHSSYNEQFF,TGTGCCAGCAGCCCAGGGGCAGGTCACAGCTCCTACAATGAGCAGTTCTTC
TRBJ1-5,-,-,TRBV2,CATAPSTVYQPQHF,TGTGCCACTGCCCCTTCTACTGTTTATCAGCCCCAGCATTTT
TRBJ2-7,-,-,TRBV7-2,CASSLGTANSYEQYF,TGTGCCAGCAGCTTAGGGACAGCAAATTCCTACGAGCAGTACTTC
TRBJ1-6,-,-,TRBV28,CASSPYRRSAPLHF,TGTGCCAGCAGCCCTTACAGGCGATCGGCACCCCTCCACTTT
TRBJ1-2,-,-,TRBV2,CASSAASNYGYTF,TGTGCCAGCAGTGCAGCCTCCAACTATGGCTACACCTTC
TRBJ2-2,-,-,TRBV13,CASSFRGVKLFF,TGTGCCAGCAGCTTCCGAGGAGTGAAGCTGTTTTTT
TRBJ2-1,-,TRBD2,TRBV19,CASSITRTSLNNEQFF,TGTGCCAGTAGTATCACCAGGACTAGCCTTAACAATGAGCAGTTCTTC
TRBJ2-5,-,TRBD2,TRBV4-3,CASSQGRGGLAGNQETQYF,TGCGCCAGCAGCCAAGGACGGGGGGGACTAGCGGGGAATCAAGAGACCCAGTACTTC
TRBJ1-4,-,-,TRBV7-9,CASSLLGAANEKLFF,TGTGCCAGCAGCTTATTGGGGGCAGCGAATGAAAAACTGTTTTTT
TRBJ2-1,-,TRBD2,TRBV6-1,CASSGSSGGPYNEQFF,TGTGCCAGCAGTGGGTCTAGCGGGGGGCCGTACAATGAGCAGTTCTTC
TRBJ2-3,medium-sized,-,TRBV6-4,CASSDSIGGTDTQYF,TGTGCCAGCAGTGACTCAATAGGGGGCACAGATACGCAGTATTTT
TRBJ1-1,-,-,TRBV7-3,CASGHPTGEAFF,TGTGCCAGCGGACACCCTACTGGGGAAGCTTTCTTT
TRBJ1-6,-,-,TRBV7-8,CASSLGNRDNSPLHF,TGTGCCAGCAGCTTAGGGAACAGAGATAATTCACCCCTCCACTTT
TRBJ2-3,once,TRBD2,TRBV7-9,CASTGGGSTDTQYF,TGTGCCAGCACCGGGGGGGGAAGCACAGATACGCAGTATTTT
TRBJ2-1,-,-,TRBV5-4,CASTPQVGGHNEQFF,TGTGCCAGCACTCCCCAAGTGGGAGGACACAATGAGCAGTTCTTC
TRBJ1-5,-,TRBD1,TRBV7-6,CASSLRTGANQPQHF,TGTGCCAGCAGCTTAAGGACAGGGGCCAATCAGCCCCAGCATTTT
TRBJ1-6,-,-,TRBV5-1,CASSLLGRGNSPLHF,TGCGCCAGCAGCTTGCTAGGCAGGGGTAATTCACCCCTCCACTTT
TRBJ2-7,-,TRBD1,TRBV7-2,CASSVTDRGIYEQYF,TGTGCCAGCAGCGTGACGGACAGGGGGATCTACGAGCAGTACTTC
TRBJ2-3,-,-,TRBV30,CAWSKSGYTDTQYF,TGTGCCTGGAGTAAGAGCGGTTACACAGATACGCAGTATTTT
TRBJ1-5,-,-,TRBV28,CASSFRQGINQPQHF,TGTGCCAGCAGTTTTCGGCAGGGGATCAATCAGCCCCAGCATTTT